These T cell receptor beta chains were read from a single sample in a study of CD8+ T cells in alopecia areata. Generated by immunoSEQ multiplex PCR, the TCRdb table keeps only in-frame clones and is missing some. The sample has some 170,000 clones, roughly 66% seen once. This material consisted of CD8+ T cells sorted from blood, taken at week 0. All receptors derive from a human donor with alopecia areata. Both conserved end residues are part of each CDR3. The order of the fields is J gene, V gene, D gene, clone size, CDR3 length, CDR3 protein, CDR3 DNA. The D gene is left open where the match is weak. Some rows mark clone size as missing; the rest say once, few, many or name a class of expanded clone.

>TRBJ1-2|TRBV9|TRBD1|-|15
CASSGTGAGNYGYTF
TGTGCCAGCAGCGGGACAGGGGCCGGGAACTATGGCTACACCTTC
>TRBJ1-1|TRBV27|-|-|14
CASSFSGANTEAFF
TGTGCCAGCAGTTTCTCGGGGGCGAACACTGAAGCTTTCTTT
>TRBJ2-5|TRBV29-1|TRBD1|-|16
CSVEDEDRPPRKTQYF
TGCAGCGTTGAAGATGAGGACAGGCCGCCGAGGAAGACCCAGTACTTC
>TRBJ2-7|TRBV29-1|-|-|12
CSVVLKINEQYF
TGCAGCGTTGTTCTAAAGATTAACGAGCAGTACTTC
>TRBJ1-6|TRBV2|TRBD1|few|14
CASRAGTGGSPLHF
TGTGCCAGCAGAGCCGGGACAGGGGGTTCACCCCTCCACTTT
>TRBJ1-2|TRBV15|-|-|12
CATSRDFGGYTF
TGTGCCACCAGCAGAGATTTCGGTGGCTACACCTTC
>TRBJ2-3|TRBV15|TRBD2|-|16
CATSTLAGATTDTQYF
TGTGCCACCAGCACCTTAGCGGGGGCCACCACAGATACGCAGTATTTT
>TRBJ2-2|TRBV29-1|-|-|14
CSVAGTSDTGELFF
TGCAGCGTTGCCGGGACATCGGACACCGGGGAGCTGTTTTTT
>TRBJ2-6|TRBV2|-|-|13
CANEGSGANVLTF
TGTGCCAATGAGGGCTCTGGGGCCAACGTCCTGACTTTC
>TRBJ1-1|TRBV2|-|-|14
CASSWTIARAEAFF
TGTGCCAGCAGTTGGACAATAGCGAGGGCTGAAGCTTTCTTT
>TRBJ2-7|TRBV29-1|TRBD1|few|13
CSALTGDSYEQYF
TGCAGCGCCCTGACAGGGGACTCCTACGAGCAGTACTTC
>TRBJ2-1|TRBV13|-|-|14
CASSLGALRNEQFF
TGTGCCAGCAGCTTAGGTGCTCTTCGCAATGAGCAGTTCTTC
>TRBJ2-5|TRBV27|-|-|15
CASSAKQGRQETQYF
TGTGCCAGCAGCGCGAAACAGGGCCGGCAAGAGACCCAGTACTTC
>TRBJ1-2|TRBV5-6|-|-|15
CASSLRRPPSYGYTF
TGTGCCAGCAGCTTGAGACGGCCCCCTTCCTATGGCTACACCTTC
>TRBJ1-1|TRBV20-1|-|-|11
CSAGKRAEAFF
TGCAGTGCGGGGAAACGAGCTGAAGCTTTCTTT
>TRBJ2-5|TRBV2|-|-|12
CASRDFQETQYF
TGTGCCAGCAGGGACTTTCAAGAGACCCAGTACTTC
>TRBJ2-2|TRBV30|TRBD1|-|14
CAWSWTGGHGELFF
TGTGCCTGGTCCTGGACAGGGGGCCACGGGGAGCTGTTTTTT
>TRBJ2-7|TRBV7-8|-|-|13
CASSYSPQHEQYF
TGTGCCAGCAGTTACTCCCCCCAGCACGAGCAGTACTTC
>TRBJ2-3|TRBV10-3|-|-|14
CAISERDGTDTQYF
TGTGCCATCAGTGAGAGGGACGGGACAGATACGCAGTATTTT
>TRBJ2-7|TRBV5-6|TRBD1|-|14
CASSLEGAIYEQYF
TGTGCCAGCAGCTTGGAGGGGGCCATCTACGAGCAGTACTTC
>TRBJ1-2|TRBV18|-|once|14
CASSPVWVSYGYTF
TGTGCCAGCTCACCGGTGTGGGTTTCCTATGGCTACACCTTC
>TRBJ1-5|TRBV27|-|-|13
CASGSGPGWPQHF
TGTGCCAGCGGGTCGGGGCCTGGTTGGCCCCAGCATTTT
>TRBJ1-1|TRBV13|-|few|13
CASSLDKNTEAFF
TGTGCCAGCAGCCTCGACAAGAACACTGAAGCTTTCTTT
>TRBJ2-1|TRBV7-9|-|-|12
CASTFSGNEQFF
TGTGCCAGCACCTTTTCTGGGAATGAGCAGTTCTTC
>TRBJ1-2|TRBV11-2|-|-|13
CASSLRSLGGYTF
TGTGCCAGCAGCTTGCGGTCTCTTGGTGGCTACACCTTC
>TRBJ1-2|TRBV14|TRBD1|-|12
CASSLRGLGYTF
TGTGCCAGCAGCCTCAGGGGGCTAGGCTACACCTTC
>TRBJ1-2|TRBV9|-|-|14
CASSPGRGSYGYTF
TGTGCCAGCAGCCCTGGGAGAGGGAGTTATGGCTACACCTTC
>TRBJ2-1|TRBV5-1|-|-|14
CASSFRTADNEQFF
TGCGCCAGCAGCTTCCGGACAGCCGACAATGAGCAGTTCTTC
>TRBJ1-1|TRBV5-6|-|once|13
CASSLKGWAEAFF
TGTGCCAGCAGCTTAAAGGGGTGGGCTGAAGCTTTCTTT
>TRBJ2-7|TRBV7-9|-|few|12
CASSLGGLEQYF
TGTGCCAGCAGCTTGGGCGGGCTGGAGCAGTACTTC
>TRBJ1-2|TRBV6-5|-|-|13
CASSYTPAGGYTF
TGTGCCAGCAGTTACACTCCCGCGGGGGGCTACACCTTC
>TRBJ2-7|TRBV23-1|-|-|18
CASSQLFFSVPGVHEQYF
TGCGCCAGCAGTCAACTCTTTTTTTCGGTCCCCGGAGTCCACGAGCAGTACTTC
>TRBJ2-3|TRBV27|-|-|12
CASSLSPDTQYF
TGTGCCAGCAGTTTATCCCCAGATACGCAGTATTTT
>TRBJ2-7|TRBV7-9|-|-|12
CASSAQGYEQYF
TGTGCCAGCAGCGCACAGGGCTACGAGCAGTACTTC
>TRBJ2-7|TRBV6-6|-|once|11
CASSYNYEQYF
TGTGCCAGCAGCTACAACTACGAGCAGTACTTC
>TRBJ2-1|TRBV5-1|-|-|13
CASRPQGSNEQFF
TGCGCCAGCAGACCTCAGGGTTCCAATGAGCAGTTCTTC
>TRBJ2-2|TRBV6-5|-|-|14
CASSYTVSPGELFF
TGTGCCAGCAGTTACACCGTGAGCCCCGGGGAGCTGTTTTTT
>TRBJ1-2|TRBV6-5|-|-|13
CASGEVGYDGYTF
TGTGCCAGCGGGGAAGTGGGTTACGATGGCTACACCTTC
>TRBJ2-1|TRBV11-1|-|few|15
CASSLGITPYNEQFF
TGTGCCAGCAGCTTAGGGATAACCCCCTACAATGAGCAGTTCTTC
>TRBJ2-3|TRBV4-1|-|few|14
CASSQDVGTDTQYF
TGCGCCAGCAGCCAAGACGTTGGCACAGATACGCAGTATTTT
>TRBJ2-7|TRBV5-6|TRBD1|-|14
CASSPDRAPYEQYF
TGTGCCAGCAGCCCGGACAGGGCTCCCTACGAGCAGTACTTC
>TRBJ1-5|TRBV6-1|-|-|12
CASSGHSGAQHF
TGTGCCAGCAGTGGCCACAGCGGAGCCCAGCATTTT
>TRBJ2-7|TRBV29-1|TRBD2|-|14
CSVGFGSGTYEQYF
TGCAGCGTTGGGTTTGGGAGCGGGACCTACGAGCAGTACTTC
>TRBJ2-5|TRBV11-2|-|-|15
CASSLWGTDRETQYF
TGTGCCAGCAGCTTATGGGGTACAGATCGGGAGACCCAGTACTTC
>TRBJ2-1|TRBV6-5|TRBD1|-|16
CASSYSTGGSYNEQFF
TGTGCCAGCAGTTACTCGACAGGGGGGTCCTACAATGAGCAGTTCTTC
>TRBJ2-7|TRBV5-1|-|-|14
CASSSGTRTYEQYF
TGCGCCAGCAGCTCCGGGACTCGAACCTACGAGCAGTACTTC
>TRBJ1-3|TRBV30|-|once|14
CAWSDVNPGNTIYF
TGTGCCTGGAGTGATGTCAATCCTGGAAACACCATATATTTT
>TRBJ1-2|TRBV30|-|once|16
CAWSAAIFIQGRGYTF
TGTGCCTGGTCCGCTGCGATTTTCATACAGGGTCGTGGCTACACCTTC
>TRBJ1-5|TRBV30|-|-|14
CAWSVGGVGQPQHF
TGTGCCTGGAGTGTTGGGGGTGTCGGGCAGCCCCAGCATTTT
>TRBJ2-5|TRBV6-5|-|-|12
CASRSLKETQYF
TGTGCCAGCAGGTCTCTAAAAGAGACCCAGTACTTC
>TRBJ2-7|TRBV30|-|-|14
CAWSVGQGIYEQYF
TGTGCCTGGAGTGTTGGGCAGGGCATCTACGAGCAGTACTTC